Following are 19 T cell receptor beta chains from one sample sequenced in a study of T cell clonotyping in hematopoietic cell transplantation. As for time point: recipient sample about 28 days before transplant, after cytoreduction. The repertoire was sequenced with immunoSEQ multiplex PCR; TCRdb's copy has only in-frame clones and lacks some. Altogether roughly 34,000 clones are present, 90% to 95% being singletons, with the ten largest covering about 1.5%. Sample: peripheral blood mononuclear cells, taken before stem cell transplant. These TCRs come from a man aged 40-49 years with chronic myeloid leukemia. Some clones in this sample may be carry-over from other donors' samples.

This chain uses TRBV6-6 with TRBJ2-3; either TRBD1 or TRBD2 may fit D (5 bases each). The CDR3 length is 16 residues. The ends were cut back, 6 bases at V and 3 bases at J, with 19 bases in the middle. Per germline, CDR1 MNHNY and CDR2 SVGAGI (reference sequence). The CDR3 DNA is TGTGCCAGCAGCCCCGAGGGTAGGGACGGGACAGATACGCAGTATTTT. It specifies CASSPEGRDGTDTQYF.

V and J are TRBV28 and TRBJ2-7; no firm D call. CDR1 is MDHEN and CDR2 is SYDVKM in the germline V gene. V lost 6 bases, J lost 4 bases, and 13 bases lay in between. The CDR3 is made up of 13 amino acids. This CDR3 is CASSPSDGYEQYF. The CDR3, as DNA: TGTGCCAGCAGCCCCTCGGACGGTTACGAGCAGTACTTC.

In regard to this clone: The junction does not match germline at one end; this may be a read error. The same CDR3 arises from other DNA sequences in this sample as well. The rearrangement links TRBV9 to TRBJ1-1; D perhaps matches TRBD1 (6 bases). Germline V gene data show CDR1 as SGDLS and CDR2 as YYNGEE. CDR3 size: 12 residues. The DNA for the CDR3 is TGTGCTAGCAGCGTTACGGACAGTGAAGCTTTCTTT. Its protein is CASSVTDSEAFF.

This chain links TRBV7-6 with TRBJ1-1; D unresolved. V lost 4 bases, J lost 1 base, and 7 bases lay in between. Germline V CDR1 and CDR2: SGHVS, FNYEAQ. The CDR3 spans 13 residues. This chain's CDR3 is CASSSPPNTEAFF. The CDR3 bases are TGTGCCAGCAGCTCCCCTCCGAACACTGAAGCTTTCTTT.

The chain combines TRBV11-2 with TRBJ2-3, with unresolved D. This CDR3 contains 13 residues. Germline V lookup: CDR1 SGHAT, CDR2 FQNNGV. Trimming left V 2 bases short and J 3 bases short, with 6 bases between. In DNA form, the CDR3 reads TGTGCCAGCAGCTTATACCTTACAGATACGCAGTATTTT. Protein: CASSLYLTDTQYF. Looking up the rest from reference TRBV11-2 and TRBJ2-3 gives the full variable domain: EAGVAQSPRYKIIEKRQSVAFWCNPISGHATLYWYQQILGQGPKLLIQFQNNGVVDDSQLPKDRFSAERLKGVDSTLKIQPAKLEDSAVYLCASSLYLTDTQYFGPGTRLTVL.

The chain employs TRBV6-1 and TRBJ1-2; 12 bases are a match to TRBD1. This CDR3 comprises 13 residues. Germline CDR1 MNHNS, CDR2 SASEGT. Losses at the gene ends were 6 bases for V and 7 bases for J; bases not matched to a gene: 3. The CDR3 protein is CASRGQGARGYTF. CDR3 coding DNA: TGTGCCAGCAGGGGACAGGGGGCGCGTGGCTACACCTTC.

In its sample, this clone was seen once. The rearrangement uses TRBV5-6 and TRBJ2-5; no firm D call. Trimming cost V 6 bases and J 3 bases, with 9 bases left between them. The CDR3 runs 12 residues. Germline CDR1 and CDR2: SGHDT and YYEEEE. CDR3 loop: CASTSEEETQYF. The CDR3 region has the DNA TGTGCCAGCACCTCGGAAGAAGAGACCCAGTACTTC.

CDR3 bases: TGTGCCAGCAGCTTGGTGTGGCTACAGGACAATGAGCAGTTCTTC. Amino acids: CASSLVWLQDNEQFF. The chain couples TRBV5-6 to TRBJ2-1, with D maybe TRBD1 (5 bases). The V gene's germline CDR1 is SGHDT and CDR2 YYEEEE. V was cut by 0 bases and J by 5 bases, with 12 bases left in between. CDR3 length: 15 residues.

The chain links TRBV7-6 to TRBJ1-4; D unresolved. Germline CDR1 reads SGHVS; CDR2 reads FNYEAQ. CDR3 length: 14 amino acids. With 5 bases removed from V and 8 bases from J, the gap between germline ends came to 15 bases. The CDR3 DNA reads TGTGCCAGCAGCCCGGTGGGTTCGGAAGAAAAACTGTTTTTT. It is translated as CASSPVGSEEKLFF. The whole variable domain, remainder taken from reference TRBV7-6 and TRBJ1-4, is GAGVSQSPRYKVTKRGQDVALRCDPISGHVSLYWYRQALGQGPEFLTYFNYEAQQDKSGLPNDRFSAERPEGSISTLTIQRTEQRDSAMYRCASSPVGSEEKLFFGSGTQLSVL.

The V and J genes are TRBV5-6 and TRBJ2-1; 10 bases are shared with TRBD1. CDR1 and CDR2 (germline): SGHDT, YYEEEE. V was clipped by 0 bases and J by 6 bases; unmatched bases: 9. The CDR3 has 17 amino acids. CDR3 DNA sequence: TGTGCCAGCAGCTTGGGGGGCGGGACAGGGGTTACCAATGAGCAGTTCTTC. Its protein is CASSLGGGTGVTNEQFF.

The chain combines TRBV6-5 with TRBJ1-5; 7 bases are a match to TRBD1. Germline-derived CDR1 and CDR2 are MNHEY and SVGAGI. J was trimmed by 3 bases and V by 6 bases; bases with no gene match: 5. The CDR3 loop spans 14 amino acids. CDR3 sequence reads: CASSLDRYNQPQHF. In DNA, the CDR3 is TGTGCCAGCAGCCTGGACAGGTACAATCAGCCCCAGCATTTT.

V gene TRBV19 combines with J gene TRBJ2-7, with 10 bases lining up with TRBD1. V trimming: 6 bases; J trimming: 7 bases; junction bases outside the gene matches: 6. Germline V gene sequence: CDR1 LNHDA, CDR2 SQIVND (reference sequence). The CDR3 has 13 amino acids. CDR3 DNA sequence: TGTGCCAGTAGGAACGACAGGGGGCGGGAGCAGTACTTC. It encodes CASRNDRGREQYF. The variable domain in full, completed from reference TRBV19 and TRBJ2-7, reads DGGITQSPKYLFRKEGQNVTLSCEQNLNHDAMYWYRQDPGQGLRLIYYSQIVNDFQKGDIAEGYSVSREKKESFPLTVTSAQKNPTAFYLCASRNDRGREQYFGPGTRLTVT.

The rearrangement joins TRBV30 to TRBJ1-2; 8 nucleotides align to TRBD1. This CDR3 comprises 14 residues. The V gene's germline CDR1 is GTSNPN and CDR2 SVGIG (reference sequence). The J segment lost 4 bases and the V segment lost 1 base, leaving 5 bases of the junction unmatched. The CDR3 DNA reads as TGTGCCTGGAGTGGTCAGGGGGCGACCTATGGCTACACCTTC. Its translation: CAWSGQGATYGYTF.

CDR3 amino acids: CASTSRQFNQPQHF. The CDR3 DNA reads TGTGCCAGTACCTCTAGACAGTTTAATCAGCCCCAGCATTTT. J is TRBJ1-5 and V is TRBV19; possible D gene TRBD1, 5 bases. V was clipped by 7 bases and J by 4 bases, with 14 bases between them. The germline V gene has CDR1 LNHDA and CDR2 SQIVND (reference sequence). The CDR3 runs to 14 residues.

The chain joins TRBV19 to TRBJ2-6; D may be TRBD2 (7 bases). Germline V gene data show CDR1 as LNHDA and CDR2 as SQIVND (reference sequence). With 6 bases removed from V and 0 bases from J, the gap between germline ends came to 27 bases. The CDR3 has 21 amino acids. The CDR3 reads CASSRRGARGGVDSGANVLTF. In nucleotides, the CDR3 is TGTGCCAGTAGCCGGAGGGGTGCCAGGGGAGGGGTTGACTCTGGGGCCAACGTCCTGACTTTC.

V is TRBV4-3 and J is TRBJ2-2, with D tentatively TRBD1 (6 bases). Looked up from germline, CDR1 is LGHNA and CDR2 is YSLEER. The CDR3 sequence is 15 residues long. The ends were cut back, 4 bases at V and 2 bases at J, with 11 bases in the middle. The CDR3 loop is CASSRGPSNTGELFF. As DNA, the CDR3 is TGCGCCAGCAGCCGGGGGCCGAGTAACACCGGGGAGCTGTTTTTT.

The CDR3 sequence: CASSYYRAGGQETQYF. CDR3 nucleotides: TGTGCCAGCAGTTACTATAGAGCGGGGGGGCAAGAGACCCAGTACTTC. This chain uses TRBV6-5 with TRBJ2-5, with TRBD2 identical over 10 bases. V dropped 1 base and J dropped 2; count of bases not matched to a gene: 4. From germline, CDR1 is MNHEY and CDR2 SVGAGI. This CDR3 is 16 amino acids long.

The J gene is TRBJ1-1, the V gene TRBV14; the D is unclear. The V gene lost 0 bases and the J gene lost 0 bases, with 11 bases spanning the gap. The CDR3 consists of 16 residues. CDR1 is SGHDN and CDR2 is FVKESK in the germline V gene. The CDR3 here is CASSQEFGRMNTEAFF. The CDR3 bases are TGTGCCAGCAGCCAAGAATTCGGACGGATGAACACTGAAGCTTTCTTT.

The chain has TRBV11-2 and TRBJ1-2, with D possibly matching TRBD1 (5 bases). In germline, CDR1 is SGHAT, CDR2 FQNNGV. Between the trimmed V and J ends, which lost 0 bases and 9 bases, there was a span of 8 bases. This CDR3 is built from 12 residues. The CDR3 loop reads CASSLEGDRYTF. CDR3 DNA sequence: TGTGCCAGCAGCTTAGAAGGGGACCGCTACACCTTC.